The clone carrying this TCR beta chain was seen repeatedly, ten times or more. The ends lost 0 bases at V and 7 bases at J; junction bases unmatched: 15. The CDR3 length is 18 residues. Germline V gene sequence: CDR1 LGHDT, CDR2 YNNKEL (reference sequence). These patients, aged 18 to 65, had recently diagnosed hyperthyroidism lasting under 2 months. This entry comes from a study of T cells in Graves' hyperthyroidism and ophthalmopathy. The TCR beta CDR3 regions underwent amplification using RNA transcripts as the source. With the HTBI primer set, the TCR CDR3 went through a first round of RT-PCR. A single record per CDR3 protein comes from TCRdb applying MiXCR to the multiplex PCR reads. The table includes fewer than 450,000 distinct CDR3 sequences, approximately 17% detected once.

The chain carries TRBV3-1 and TRBJ2-1; TRBD2 aligns across 7 bases. This TCR was recovered from a woman in her twenties or thirties with Graves' hyperthyroidism that later progressed to Graves' ophthalmopathy. The sequenced material came from blood. DNA of the CDR3: TGTGCCAGCAGCCAAGAGCAACGTTGGCGGGAGATTATGAATGAGCAGTTCTTC. Translation gives CASSQEQRWREIMNEQFF.